This paragraph reports one T cell receptor beta chain. V shed 1 base, J shed 3 bases, and the junction held 8 bases outside the gene matches. Germline-derived CDR1 and CDR2 are LNHDA and SQIVND (reference sequence). CDR3 size: 17 residues. Study processing details: Reference gene primers were amplified, and this amplification served to estimate nucleated cell counts. Data came from immunoSEQ multiplex PCR; TCRdb stores just in-frame clones and leaves some out. For V, J and clone size, that table is used; D and trimming come from the DNA. Counted here are about 33,000 clones, almost 90% occurring once; the ten biggest clones make up around 6.5%. The sample comes from a study of blood T cell repertoires in COVID-19.

The chain joins TRBV19 to TRBJ2-7; 11 bases line up with TRBD2. The sample consisted of peripheral blood. The sequence came from a human donor in a cohort sampled during active COVID-19. CDR3 DNA sequence: TGTGCCAGTAGTATAGCGGGGGTGACTAGCGGGATCTACGAGCAGTACTTC. It yields the protein CASSIAGVTSGIYEQYF.